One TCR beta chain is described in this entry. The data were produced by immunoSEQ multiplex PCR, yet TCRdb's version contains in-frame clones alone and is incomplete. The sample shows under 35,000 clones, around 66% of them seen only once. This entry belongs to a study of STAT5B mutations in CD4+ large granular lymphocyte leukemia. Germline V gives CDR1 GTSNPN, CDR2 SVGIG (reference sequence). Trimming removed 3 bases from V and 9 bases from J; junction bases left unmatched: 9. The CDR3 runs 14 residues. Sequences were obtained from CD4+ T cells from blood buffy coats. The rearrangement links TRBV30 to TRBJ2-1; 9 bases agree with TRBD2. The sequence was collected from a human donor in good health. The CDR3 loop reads CAWSLGGGAFEQFF. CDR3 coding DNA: TGTGCCTGGAGCCTTGGCGGGGGGGCCTTTGAGCAGTTCTTC.